The entry that follows covers one T cell receptor beta chain sequence. Its antigen is not identified. This sample was included in a study of T cell repertoires in cytomegalovirus infection. For the study at large: Signatures in public TCR beta sequences pointed to both CMV infection and matching HLA type. Study-wide points: There were HLA-C-restricted CMV-specific TCR beta clonotypes dominating the ex vivo response.

The CDR3 consists of 15 residues. Deletions cut 0 bases from V and 3 bases from J, with 9 bases between. Germline V CDR1 and CDR2: ENHRY, SYGVKD. TCRdb used MiXCR to reprocess the reads, holding one entry per CDR3 protein. This table has 650,000 to 900,000 distinct CDR3 sequences, about 28% appearing once. This receptor was obtained from a human donor in good health (CMV status not recorded). Some clones in this sample may be carry-over from other donors' samples. The specimen was cultured CD8+ T cells from PBMCs, collected from culture after CMV antigen stimulation. V and J are TRBV10-3 and TRBJ1-5; D perhaps matches TRBD1 (5 bases). The CDR3 is CAISESGDYNQPQHF. The CDR3 coding sequence is TGTGCCATCAGTGAGTCGGGGGACTACAATCAGCCCCAGCATTTT.